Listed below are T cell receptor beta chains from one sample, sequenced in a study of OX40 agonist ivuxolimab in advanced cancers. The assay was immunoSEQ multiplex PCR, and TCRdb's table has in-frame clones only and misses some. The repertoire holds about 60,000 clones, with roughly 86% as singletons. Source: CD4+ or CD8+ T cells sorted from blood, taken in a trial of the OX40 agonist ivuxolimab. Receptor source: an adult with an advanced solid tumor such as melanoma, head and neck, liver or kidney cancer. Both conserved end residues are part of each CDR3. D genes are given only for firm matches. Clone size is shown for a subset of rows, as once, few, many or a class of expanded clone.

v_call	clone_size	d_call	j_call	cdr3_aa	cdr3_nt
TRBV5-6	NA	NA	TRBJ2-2	CASSLRGTNTGELFF	TGTGCCAGCAGCTTGAGAGGGACCAACACCGGGGAGCTGTTTTTT
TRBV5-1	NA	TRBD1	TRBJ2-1	CASSLSGTGGGNEQFF	TGCGCCAGCAGCTTGTCCGGGACAGGGGGCGGGAATGAGCAGTTCTTC
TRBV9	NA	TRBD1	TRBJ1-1	CASSADRGVMNTEAFF	TGTGCCAGCAGTGCGGACAGGGGCGTCATGAACACTGAAGCTTTCTTT
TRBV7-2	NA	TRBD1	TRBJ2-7	CASSQGQTPYEQYF	TGTGCCAGCAGCCAGGGACAGACCCCCTACGAGCAGTACTTC
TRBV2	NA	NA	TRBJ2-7	CASGPPGVSSYEQYF	TGTGCCAGCGGACCGCCGGGAGTTAGCTCCTACGAGCAGTACTTC
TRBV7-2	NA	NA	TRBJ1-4	CASSFPGLGVEKLFF	TGTGCCAGCAGCTTCCCGGGTCTCGGGGTCGAAAAACTGTTTTTT
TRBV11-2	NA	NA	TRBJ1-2	CASSRSGLRKDGYTF	TGTGCCAGCAGCCGGTCGGGCCTGCGTAAAGATGGCTACACCTTC
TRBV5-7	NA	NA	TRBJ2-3	CASTQPLDTDTQYF	TGTGCCAGCACCCAACCGCTGGACACAGATACGCAGTATTTT
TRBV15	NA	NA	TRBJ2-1	CATSREGGYPGFF	TGTGCCACCAGCAGAGAGGGGGGCTACCCAGGGTTCTTC
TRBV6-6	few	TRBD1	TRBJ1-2	CASSSGQVRDYGYTF	TGTGCCAGCAGTTCCGGACAGGTTAGGGACTATGGCTACACCTTC
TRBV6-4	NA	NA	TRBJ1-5	CASSRDPSQPQHF	TGTGCCAGCAGCCGAGATCCGAGTCAGCCCCAGCATTTT
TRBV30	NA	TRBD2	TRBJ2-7	CAWSVSGAGGRPSSYEQYF	TGTGCCTGGAGTGTCAGCGGAGCGGGGGGCCGGCCCTCATCCTACGAGCAGTACTTC
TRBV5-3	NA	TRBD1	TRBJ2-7	CARSADRVVYEQYF	TGTGCCAGAAGCGCGGACAGGGTAGTTTACGAGCAGTACTTC
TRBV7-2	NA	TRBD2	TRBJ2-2	CASSPLGGGTGELFF	TGTGCCAGCAGCCCTTTGGGCGGGGGGACCGGGGAGCTGTTTTTT
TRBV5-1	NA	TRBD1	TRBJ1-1	CASSPTDRADTEAFF	TGCGCCAGCAGCCCCACCGACAGGGCGGACACTGAAGCTTTCTTT
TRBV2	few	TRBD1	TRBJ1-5	CASSSDRGDQPQHF	TGTGCCAGCTCTTCTGACAGGGGCGATCAGCCCCAGCATTTT
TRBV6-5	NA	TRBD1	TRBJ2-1	CASSYSRQGVYEQFF	TGTGCCAGCAGTTACTCGAGACAGGGAGTGTATGAGCAGTTCTTC
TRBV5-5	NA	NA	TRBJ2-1	CASSAAGTGYNEQFF	TGTGCCAGCAGCGCTGCCGGGACTGGGTACAATGAGCAGTTCTTC
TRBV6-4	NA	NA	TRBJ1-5	CASSDGGKISNQPQHF	TGTGCCAGCAGTGACGGGGGGAAGATAAGCAATCAGCCCCAGCATTTT
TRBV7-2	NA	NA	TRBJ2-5	CASSLALAQETQYF	TGTGCCAGCAGCTTAGCTCTAGCTCAAGAGACCCAGTACTTC
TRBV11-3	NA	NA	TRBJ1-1	CASSLTRDTEAFF	TGTGCCAGCAGCTTAACGCGGGACACTGAAGCTTTCTTT
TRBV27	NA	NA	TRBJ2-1	CASSLGLGNEQFF	TGTGCCAGCAGTTTAGGGTTGGGGAATGAGCAGTTCTTC
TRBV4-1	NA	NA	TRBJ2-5	CASSQTGLQETQYF	TGCGCCAGCAGTCAGACAGGCCTTCAAGAGACCCAGTACTTC
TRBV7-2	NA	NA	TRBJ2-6	CASSPLLGASGANVLTF	TGTGCCAGCAGCCCGCTGTTAGGTGCCTCTGGGGCCAACGTCCTGACTTTC
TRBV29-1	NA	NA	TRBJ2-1	CSVGAGAAYNEQFF	TGCAGCGTTGGGGCGGGGGCCGCCTACAATGAGCAGTTCTTC
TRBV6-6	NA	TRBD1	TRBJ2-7	CASSFRDRGSYEQYF	TGTGCCAGCAGTTTCCGGGACAGGGGCTCCTACGAGCAGTACTTC
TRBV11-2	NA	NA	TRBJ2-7	CASRLRGSKTDYEQYF	TGTGCCAGCAGACTTCGAGGATCTAAGACAGATTACGAGCAGTACTTC
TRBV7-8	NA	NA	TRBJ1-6	CASSLQTGRGILIPLHF	TGTGCCAGCAGCCTTCAAACAGGGAGGGGGATTCTGATTCCCCTCCACTTT
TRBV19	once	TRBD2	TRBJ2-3	CASTPFPTGGNTDTQYF	TGTGCCAGTACCCCTTTCCCAACGGGGGGTAATACAGATACGCAGTATTTT
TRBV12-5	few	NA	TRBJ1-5	CASGLLQPQHF	TGTGCTAGTGGTTTGCTTCAGCCCCAGCATTTT
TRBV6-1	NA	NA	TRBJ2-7	CATFTGAEGAYEQYF	TGTGCCACATTTACCGGGGCCGAGGGGGCCTACGAGCAGTACTTC
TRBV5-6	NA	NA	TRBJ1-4	CASSPGRPINEKLFF	TGTGCCAGCAGCCCCGGACGGCCGATCAATGAAAAACTGTTTTTT
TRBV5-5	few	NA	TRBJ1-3	CASSLEWGNTIYF	TGTGCCAGCAGCTTGGAATGGGGAAACACCATATATTTT
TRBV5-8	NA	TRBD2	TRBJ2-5	CASTGLAGGIETQYF	TGTGCCAGCACTGGACTAGCGGGGGGGATAGAGACCCAGTACTTC
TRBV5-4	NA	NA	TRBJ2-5	CASSSGTFETQYF	TGTGCCAGCAGCTCCGGGACGTTCGAGACCCAGTACTTC
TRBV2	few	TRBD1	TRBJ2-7	CASSSRDSSYEQYF	TGTGCCAGCAGTTCCCGGGACAGCTCCTACGAGCAGTACTTC
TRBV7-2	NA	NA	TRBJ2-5	CASSEVTGEWETQYF	TGTGCCAGCAGCGAAGTGACAGGCGAATGGGAGACCCAGTACTTC
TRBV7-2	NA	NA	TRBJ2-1	CASSSLSGYNEQFF	TGTGCCAGCAGCTCCTTGAGCGGTTACAATGAGCAGTTCTTC
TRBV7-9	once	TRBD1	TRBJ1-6	CASSLNRGNSPLHF	TGTGCCAGCAGCTTAAACAGGGGCAATTCACCCCTCCACTTT
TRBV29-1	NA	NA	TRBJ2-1	CSDSGSYNEQFF	TGCAGCGATAGCGGCTCCTACAATGAGCAGTTCTTC
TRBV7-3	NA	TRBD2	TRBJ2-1	CASSSPQAGGSLSYNEQFF	TGTGCCAGCAGCTCCCCGCAAGCGGGGGGTTCCCTCTCCTACAATGAGCAGTTCTTC